This T cell receptor (beta chain) was observed in a study of cytomegalovirus exposure and HLA in healthy donors. The study ran its PCR with 60 Vbeta and 13 Jbeta primers. Some clones are missing from TCRdb's copy, which holds only in-frame ones; the method was immunoSEQ multiplex PCR. The sample yields roughly 120,000 clones, around 75% seen once. This clone was recorded a few times. Trimming removed 0 bases at V and 2 bases at J, with 11 bases between. Germline values: CDR1 SGHRS, CDR2 YFSETQ. CDR3 length: 16 amino acids. The chain carries TRBV5-1 and TRBJ2-2; D perhaps matches TRBD2 (6 bases). The TCR sequence derives from a woman between 18 and 30 years old in good health and CMV-seronegative. Sequencing used PBMCs. In DNA, the CDR3 is TGCGCCAGCAGCTTGGGCGGGATAGTCAACACCGGGGAGCTGTTTTTT. Translating it yields CASSLGGIVNTGELFF.